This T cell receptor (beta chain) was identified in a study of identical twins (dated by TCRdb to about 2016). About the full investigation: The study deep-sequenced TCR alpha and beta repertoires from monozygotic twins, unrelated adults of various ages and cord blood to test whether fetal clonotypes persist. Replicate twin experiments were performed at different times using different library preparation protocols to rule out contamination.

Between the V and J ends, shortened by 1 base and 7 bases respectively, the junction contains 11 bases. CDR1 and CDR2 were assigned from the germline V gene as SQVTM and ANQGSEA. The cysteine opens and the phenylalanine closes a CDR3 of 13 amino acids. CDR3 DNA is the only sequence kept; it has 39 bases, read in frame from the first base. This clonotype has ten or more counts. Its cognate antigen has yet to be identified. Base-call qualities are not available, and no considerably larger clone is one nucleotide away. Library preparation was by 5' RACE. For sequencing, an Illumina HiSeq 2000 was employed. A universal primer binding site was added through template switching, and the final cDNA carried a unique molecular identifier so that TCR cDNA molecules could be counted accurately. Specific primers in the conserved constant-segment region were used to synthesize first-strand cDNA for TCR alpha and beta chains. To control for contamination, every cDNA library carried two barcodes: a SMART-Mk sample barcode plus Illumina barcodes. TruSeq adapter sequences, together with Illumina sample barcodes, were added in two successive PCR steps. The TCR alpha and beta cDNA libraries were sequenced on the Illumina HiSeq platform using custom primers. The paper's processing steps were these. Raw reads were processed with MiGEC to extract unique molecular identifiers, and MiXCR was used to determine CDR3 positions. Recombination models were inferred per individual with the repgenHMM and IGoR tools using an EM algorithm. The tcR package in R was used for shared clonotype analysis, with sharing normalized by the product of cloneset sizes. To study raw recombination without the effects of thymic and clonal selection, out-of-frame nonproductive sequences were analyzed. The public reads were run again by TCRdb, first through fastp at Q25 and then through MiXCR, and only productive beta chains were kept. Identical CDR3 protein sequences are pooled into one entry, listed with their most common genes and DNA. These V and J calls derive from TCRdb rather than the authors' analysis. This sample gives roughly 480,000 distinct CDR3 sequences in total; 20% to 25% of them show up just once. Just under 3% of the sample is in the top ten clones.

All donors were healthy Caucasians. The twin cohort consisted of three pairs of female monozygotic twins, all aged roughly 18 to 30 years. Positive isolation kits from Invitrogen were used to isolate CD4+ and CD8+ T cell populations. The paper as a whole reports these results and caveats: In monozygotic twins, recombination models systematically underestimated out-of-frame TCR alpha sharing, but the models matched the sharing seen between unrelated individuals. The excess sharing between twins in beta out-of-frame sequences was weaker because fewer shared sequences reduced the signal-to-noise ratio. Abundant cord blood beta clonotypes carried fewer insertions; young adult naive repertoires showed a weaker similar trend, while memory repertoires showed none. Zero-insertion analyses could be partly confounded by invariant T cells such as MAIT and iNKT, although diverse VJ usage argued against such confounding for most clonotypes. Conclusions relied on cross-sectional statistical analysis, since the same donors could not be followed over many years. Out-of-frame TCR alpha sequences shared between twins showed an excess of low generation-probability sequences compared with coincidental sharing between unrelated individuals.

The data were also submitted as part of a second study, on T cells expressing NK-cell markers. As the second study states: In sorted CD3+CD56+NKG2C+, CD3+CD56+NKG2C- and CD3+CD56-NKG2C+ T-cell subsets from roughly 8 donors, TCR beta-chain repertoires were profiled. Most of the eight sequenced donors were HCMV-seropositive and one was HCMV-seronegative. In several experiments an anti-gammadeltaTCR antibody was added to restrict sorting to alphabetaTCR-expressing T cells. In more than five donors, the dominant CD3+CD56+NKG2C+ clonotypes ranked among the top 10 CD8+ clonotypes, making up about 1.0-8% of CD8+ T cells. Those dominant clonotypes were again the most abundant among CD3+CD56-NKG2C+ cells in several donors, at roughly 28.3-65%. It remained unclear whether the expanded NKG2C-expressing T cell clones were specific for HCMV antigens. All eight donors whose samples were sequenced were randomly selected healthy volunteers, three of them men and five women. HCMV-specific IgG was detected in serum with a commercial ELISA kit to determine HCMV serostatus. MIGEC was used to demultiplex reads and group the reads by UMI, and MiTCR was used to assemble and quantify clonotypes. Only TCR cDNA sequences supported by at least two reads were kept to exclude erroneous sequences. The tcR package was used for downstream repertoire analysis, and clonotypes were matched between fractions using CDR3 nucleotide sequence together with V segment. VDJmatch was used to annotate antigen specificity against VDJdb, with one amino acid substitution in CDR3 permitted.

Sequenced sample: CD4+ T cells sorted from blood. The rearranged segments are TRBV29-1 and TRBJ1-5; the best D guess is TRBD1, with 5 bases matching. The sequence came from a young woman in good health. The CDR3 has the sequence CSVEVGVGQPQHF. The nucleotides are TGCAGCGTTGAAGTGGGGGTTGGACAGCCCCAGCATTTT.